These 21 T cell receptor beta chains were sequenced from one sample in a study of CD8+ T cells in alopecia areata (dated by TCRdb to between 2018 and 2020). This specimen's time point label, interpreted: 4 weeks on oral tofacitinib. The intended sense of this specimen's treatment or condition label: oral pan-JAK inhibitor, 5-10 mg twice daily. Library generation was performed with the immunoSEQ multiplex PCR assay. RNA was extracted from all samples and reverse transcribed into cDNA, which served as template for TCR sequencing. TCRdb re-hosts the immuneACCESS table, in-frame sequences only. Its copies lack some clones; in the studies checked, an unresolved V gene accounts for under half of them, and the cause for the rest is not known. The sample table contains 120,000 or so clones; only one count was recorded for roughly 55% of them. The ten largest clonotypes hold around 5.4% of the sample. The source material was CD4+ T cells sorted from blood, sampled at week 4, from a patient treated with tofacitinib. The receptors here all came from a human donor with alopecia areata.

CDR3 amino acids: CSVQPPTETQYF. The CDR3 DNA reads as TGCAGCGTACAGCCCCCGACAGAGACCCAGTACTTC. The gene calls are TRBV29-1 and TRBJ2-5; D remains ambiguous. Trimming stripped 6 bases from V and 4 bases from J, with 12 bases between. Germline assignment: CDR1 SQVTM and CDR2 ANQGSEA. The CDR3 sequence is 12 residues long.

This clone was seen more than once but under ten times. V gene TRBV27 combines with J gene TRBJ2-3; the D gene is possibly TRBD2 (6 bases). V was trimmed by 6 bases and J by 4 bases, leaving 14 bases between them. CDR3 size: 14 residues. The germline CDR1 and CDR2 sequences are MNHEY and SMNVEV (reference sequence). CDR3 region: CASSSRRASDTQYF. The DNA for the CDR3 is TGTGCCAGCAGCTCAAGGAGGGCCTCAGATACGCAGTATTTT.

The V call is TRBV6-6, the J call TRBJ1-1; 7 bases map to TRBD1. The CDR3 totals 14 residues. The ends lost 6 bases at V and 1 base at J; junction bases unmatched: 5. The germline gives CDR1 MNHNY, CDR2 SVGAGI (reference sequence). CDR3: CASRRQGENTEAFF. The DNA of the CDR3 is TGTGCCAGCAGGCGACAGGGAGAGAACACTGAAGCTTTCTTT.

This chain links TRBV5-4 with TRBJ1-3; D is unclear. CDR3 length: 13 residues. Germline V CDR1 and CDR2: SGHNT, YYREEE (reference sequence). The V end was cut by 2 bases, the J end by 6 bases, with 9 bases between. The chain's CDR3 is CASSFTQENTIYF. CDR3 nucleotide sequence: TGTGCCAGCAGCTTCACTCAGGAAAACACCATATATTTT.

This chain connects TRBV9 to TRBJ2-5, with a tentative D call TRBD1 (5 bases). Germline CDR1 reads SGDLS; CDR2 reads YYNGEE. V dropped 6 bases and J dropped 1 base, with 16 bases sitting between them. This CDR3 spans 15 amino acids. The CDR3 sequence: CASTRGPTFQETQYF. CDR3 coding DNA: TGTGCCAGCACTAGGGGTCCCACCTTCCAAGAGACCCAGTACTTC.

The chain has TRBV9 and TRBJ1-1; TRBD1 aligns across 9 bases. Trimming at V came to 3 bases and at J to 5 bases, leaving 8 bases not matched to a gene. Germline CDR1 is SGDLS and CDR2 is YYNGEE. This CDR3 has 15 residues. CDR3 loop: CASSAPGQGRTEAFF. CDR3 DNA: TGTGCCAGCAGCGCACCCGGACAGGGGAGGACTGAAGCTTTCTTT. Drawing the rest from reference TRBV9 and TRBJ1-1, the complete variable domain is DSGVTQTPKHLITATGQRVTLRCSPRSGDLSVYWYQQSLDQGLQFLIQYYNGEERAKGNILERFSAQQFPDLHSELNLSSLELGDSALYFCASSAPGQGRTEAFFGQGTRLTVV.

Concerning this clone itself: One junction end disagrees with the germline gene, perhaps due to a read error. The chain combines TRBV7-2 with TRBJ1-3, with 7 bases fitting TRBD1. Germline V gene data show CDR1 as SGHTA and CDR2 as FQGNSA. The CDR3 length is 15 residues. CDR3 residues: CVSSLGGGPGNTTYF. The CDR3 DNA reads as TGTGTCAGCAGCTTAGGGGGCGGGCCTGGAAACACCACATATTTT.

The J gene is TRBJ2-4, the V gene TRBV30; D ambiguous. This CDR3 comprises 15 residues. Trimming removed 3 bases from V and 0 bases from J, with 12 bases in between. Looked up from germline, CDR1 is GTSNPN and CDR2 is SVGIG (reference sequence). Here the CDR3 DNA reads TGTGCCTGGAGCGTATCACGACTAGCCAAAAACATTCAGTACTTC. Residues: CAWSVSRLAKNIQYF.

The chain recombines TRBV7-9 with TRBJ2-3; D remains ambiguous. Trimming took 3 bases from V and 4 from J, leaving 8 bases between them. Germline CDR1 SEHNR, CDR2 FQNEAQ (reference sequence). This CDR3 is built from 13 residues. CDR3 bases: TGTGCCAGCAGCTTTACAGTGCCAGATACGCAGTATTTT. Protein: CASSFTVPDTQYF.

The J gene is TRBJ2-5, the V gene TRBV2; TRBD2 is a possible D gene (6 bases). V was pared by 6 bases and J by 4 bases, with 12 bases between. The CDR3 length is 13 residues. CDR1 SNHLY and CDR2 FYNNEI come from the germline V gene. CDR3 amino acids: CASSLRGIETQYF. The CDR3 DNA follows: TGTGCCAGCAGCCTCCGGGGGATAGAGACCCAGTACTTC.

The chain combines TRBV7-9 with TRBJ2-6; D gene unclear. The ends were cut back, 5 bases at V and 2 bases at J, with 16 bases in the middle. Germline V gives CDR1 SEHNR, CDR2 FQNEAQ (reference sequence). This CDR3 has 17 amino acids. CDR3 residues: CASSQRSYLPGANVLTF. CDR3 bases: TGTGCCAGCAGCCAACGCAGTTACCTGCCTGGGGCCAACGTCCTGACTTTC.

This chain connects TRBV2 to TRBJ1-2, with no clear D. Germline CDR1 is SNHLY and CDR2 is FYNNEI. Trimming stripped 7 bases from V and 2 bases from J, with 8 bases between. The CDR3 covers 12 residues. The CDR3 sequence: CASIGGNYGYTF. The DNA of the CDR3 is TGTGCCAGCATTGGCGGAAACTATGGCTACACCTTC.

This sequence joins TRBV4-3 and TRBJ2-2, with D possibly matching TRBD2 (6 bases). This CDR3 contains 16 residues. Germline assignment: CDR1 LGHNA and CDR2 YSLEER. Deletions cut 0 bases from V and 6 bases from J, with 14 bases between. In DNA, the CDR3 is TGCGCCAGCAGCCAAGATCTGGAGGGCGGTCCCGGGGAGCTGTTTTTT. Translation: CASSQDLEGGPGELFF.

This chain uses TRBV29-1 with TRBJ2-1, with 10 bases identical to TRBD1. Per the germline V gene, CDR1 is SQVTM and CDR2 is ANQGSEA. The CDR3 has 15 residues. V was clipped by 7 bases and J by 4 bases; unmatched bases: 10. The CDR3 loop reads CSGSVGTGVYNEQFF. The CDR3 nucleotides are TGCAGCGGATCCGTAGGGACAGGGGTTTACAATGAGCAGTTCTTC.

The chain carries TRBV7-9 and TRBJ1-6; TRBD1 matches at 8 bases. V lost 3 bases and J lost 13; bases outside the gene matches: 5. CDR1 and CDR2 (germline): SEHNR, FQNEAQ (reference sequence). This CDR3 has 13 amino acids. In DNA form, the CDR3 reads TGTGCCAGCAGCTTCCCGACAGGGGCCCCCCTCCACTTT. It encodes CASSFPTGAPLHF.

The chain has TRBV7-6 and TRBJ1-5; 7 bases are shared with TRBD1. With 5 bases clipped from V and 3 bases from J, the junction kept 10 bases outside the gene matches. CDR3 length: 16 amino acids. Germline CDR1 SGHVS, CDR2 FNYEAQ. The CDR3 bases are TGTGCCAGCAGCGCTAACCGGGACAGCCTCAATCAGCCCCAGCATTTT. It specifies CASSANRDSLNQPQHF.

J is TRBJ1-2 and V is TRBV5-6, with TRBD1 as a possible D gene (5 bases). The germline V and J ends were trimmed by 4 bases and 4 bases, with 17 bases remaining between them. Germline CDR1 and CDR2: SGHDT and YYEEEE. The CDR3 has 15 amino acids. CDR3 sequence reads: CASSLSGTDVYGYTF. Here the CDR3 DNA reads TGTGCCAGCAGCCTCTCCGGGACGGATGTCTATGGCTACACCTTC.

The chain recombines TRBV5-1 with TRBJ2-7, with D perhaps TRBD1 (6 bases). CDR3 length: 12 residues. Germline CDR1 SGHRS, CDR2 YFSETQ. V was shortened by 0 bases and J by 5 bases, with 6 bases between the two germline ends. CDR3 sequence reads: CASSLEGDEQYF. The CDR3 DNA reads as TGCGCCAGCAGCTTGGAGGGGGACGAGCAGTACTTC.

DNA of the CDR3: TGCAGCGTGGCACGGACAAGCACCGGGGAGCTGTTTTTT. It specifies CSVARTSTGELFF. This chain joins TRBV29-1 and TRBJ2-2, with D possibly matching TRBD1 (5 bases). The CDR3 is made up of 13 amino acids. CDR1 SQVTM and CDR2 ANQGSEA come from the germline V gene. Trimming removed 6 bases at V and 4 bases at J, with 12 bases between.

The V gene is TRBV28, the J gene TRBJ1-2; D is possibly TRBD1 (6 bases). The germline V gene has CDR1 MDHEN and CDR2 SYDVKM. CDR3 size: 15 residues. Trimming took off 3 bases at V and 4 bases at J, with 15 bases between the two ends. The CDR3 sequence: CASSFPRGATYGYTF. The CDR3 DNA reads as TGTGCCAGCAGTTTCCCCCGGGGGGCTACCTATGGCTACACCTTC.

V is TRBV9 and J is TRBJ2-1, with D perhaps matching TRBD2 (6 bases). Germline CDR1 reads SGDLS; CDR2 reads YYNGEE. The CDR3 contains 15 residues. V lost 4 bases and J lost 9, with 20 bases in between. The CDR3 protein is CASSPTLTSPGEQFF. CDR3 DNA: TGTGCCAGCAGCCCAACCCTGACTAGTCCGGGTGAGCAGTTCTTC. Supplemented by reference TRBV9 and TRBJ2-1, the full variable domain reads DSGVTQTPKHLITATGQRVTLRCSPRSGDLSVYWYQQSLDQGLQFLIQYYNGEERAKGNILERFSAQQFPDLHSELNLSSLELGDSALYFCASSPTLTSPGEQFFGPGTRLTVL.